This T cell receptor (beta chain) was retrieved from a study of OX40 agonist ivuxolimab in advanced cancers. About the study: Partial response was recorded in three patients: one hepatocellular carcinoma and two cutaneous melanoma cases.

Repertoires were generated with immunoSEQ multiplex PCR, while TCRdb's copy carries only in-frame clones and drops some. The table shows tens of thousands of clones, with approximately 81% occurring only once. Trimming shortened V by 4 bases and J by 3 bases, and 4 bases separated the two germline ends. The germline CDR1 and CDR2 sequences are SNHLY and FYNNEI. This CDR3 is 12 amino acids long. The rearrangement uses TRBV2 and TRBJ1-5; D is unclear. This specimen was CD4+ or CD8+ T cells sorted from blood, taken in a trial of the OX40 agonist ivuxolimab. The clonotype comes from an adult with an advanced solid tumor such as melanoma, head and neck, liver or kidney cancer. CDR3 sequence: CASSGNNQPQHF. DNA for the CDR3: TGTGCCAGCAGTGGTAACAATCAGCCCCAGCATTTT.